The 24 T cell receptor beta chains given below trace back to one sample, sequenced in a study of blood T cell repertoires in COVID-19. The assay was immunoSEQ multiplex PCR, and TCRdb's table has in-frame clones only and misses some. There are around 74,000 clones in the sample; roughly 89% occur only once, and under 6% lies in the top ten. Sequenced: peripheral blood. These receptors came from a man aged 45-65 years with active COVID-19.

This clone was found once. The chain joins TRBV28 to TRBJ1-2, with D maybe TRBD1 (6 bases). CDR3 length equals 13 residues. CDR1 and CDR2 from the germline V gene are MDHEN and SYDVKM. V was clipped by 6 bases and J by 3 bases, with 11 bases between them. Here the CDR3 DNA reads TGTGCCAGCAGCCTCGGACAGTACTATGGCTACACCTTC. Protein product: CASSLGQYYGYTF.

The chain combines TRBV9 with TRBJ1-2, with 8 bases lining up with TRBD1. V was pared by 3 bases and J by 3 bases, with 10 bases of the junction left unmatched. The CDR3 has 16 amino acids. The germline V gene has CDR1 SGDLS and CDR2 YYNGEE. Here the CDR3 DNA reads TGTGCCAGCAGCGCCCGTGGGGGACAGGAGTACTATGGCTACACCTTC. Its protein product is CASSARGGQEYYGYTF.

The chain is built from TRBV18 and TRBJ2-7; the D gene is possibly TRBD2 (5 bases). The germline gives CDR1 KGHSH, CDR2 LQKENI. Between the trimmed V and J ends, which lost 5 bases and 0 bases, there was a span of 8 bases. The CDR3 is made up of 13 amino acids. In nucleotides, the CDR3 is TGTGCCAGCTCAACTGGGAGCTCCTACGAGCAGTACTTC. Amino acids: CASSTGSSYEQYF.

The J gene is TRBJ1-5, the V gene TRBV6-5; D gene unclear. V shed 7 bases and J shed 0 bases, with 13 bases lying between them. This CDR3 has 15 amino acids. Germline V gene lookup returns CDR1 MNHEY and CDR2 SVGAGI. This chain's CDR3 is CASNIYRGSNQPQHF. CDR3 nucleotides: TGTGCCAGCAATATTTATCGGGGTAGCAATCAGCCCCAGCATTTT.

V gene TRBV10-3 combines with J gene TRBJ2-7; D uncertain. Germline-derived CDR1 and CDR2 are ENHRY and SYGVKD. CDR3 length: 16 residues. V gave up 0 bases and J gave up 1 base, with 13 bases separating them. CDR3 DNA sequence: TGTGCCATCAGTGAGTCGAAACTCCGCTTTTCCTACGAGCAGTACTTC. As protein: CAISESKLRFSYEQYF.

The genes are TRBV28 and TRBJ2-4; D ambiguous. Germline assignment: CDR1 MDHEN and CDR2 SYDVKM. The CDR3 totals 14 residues. With 3 bases removed from V and 0 bases from J, the gap between germline ends came to 6 bases. CDR3 sequence: CASSFGAAKNIQYF. CDR3 sequence (DNA): TGTGCCAGCAGTTTTGGAGCAGCCAAAAACATTCAGTACTTC.

For the CDR3, the DNA is TGCGCCAGCAGCTTGGTTGTAGGGGCGACCCTCCATGGCTACACCTTC. Residues: CASSLVVGATLHGYTF. V usage is TRBV5-1 and J usage is TRBJ1-2, with a weak D call TRBD1 (5 bases). The CDR3 runs 16 residues. Germline CDR1 SGHRS, CDR2 YFSETQ. Trimming left V 0 bases short and J 6 bases short, with 18 bases between. Complete variable domain (other parts from reference TRBV5-1 and TRBJ1-2): KAGVTQTPRYLIKTRGQQVTLSCSPISGHRSVSWYQQTPGQGLQFLFEYFSETQRNKGNFPGRFSGRQFSNSRSEMNVSTLELGDSALYLCASSLVVGATLHGYTFGSGTRLTVV.

The chain uses TRBV9 and TRBJ2-3; 13 nucleotides align to TRBD2. With V trimmed by 4 bases and J by 0 bases, 11 bases remained unmatched. This CDR3 comprises 19 residues. The germline V gene has CDR1 SGDLS and CDR2 YYNGEE. CDR3 sequence reads: CASSSRGTSGRASTDTQYF. The DNA for the CDR3 is TGTGCCAGCAGCTCCCGGGGCACTAGCGGGAGGGCGAGCACAGATACGCAGTATTTT.

The V call is TRBV11-3, the J call TRBJ1-6; weak D call: TRBD1 (6 bases). This CDR3 is 14 amino acids long. The germline CDR1 and CDR2 sequences are SGHNT and YENEEA. Trimming left V 6 bases short and J 7 bases short, with 13 bases between. CDR3 region: CASSPTTGNSPLHF. The CDR3 DNA is TGTGCCAGCAGTCCTACCACAGGGAATTCACCCCTCCACTTT.

V usage is TRBV5-1 and J usage is TRBJ2-7; 12 bases line up with TRBD1. CDR1 and CDR2 (germline): SGHRS, YFSETQ. The CDR3 extends over 16 amino acids. The junction had 11 bases not matched to a gene; V was cut back by 4 bases and J by 6 bases. The CDR3 protein is CASSILPGQGAGEQYF. The DNA of the CDR3 is TGCGCCAGCAGCATACTCCCGGGACAGGGGGCGGGCGAGCAGTACTTC.

The chain joins TRBV6-5 to TRBJ1-3; D is perhaps TRBD1 (5 bases). Trimming left V 2 bases short and J 0 bases short, with 11 bases between. This CDR3 has 16 amino acids. Germline values: CDR1 MNHEY, CDR2 SVGAGI. The CDR3 bases are TGTGCCAGCAGTTACGGAGCAGGGTACTCTGGAAACACCATATATTTT. The encoded protein is CASSYGAGYSGNTIYF.

A single count supports this clone. CDR3 DNA: TGTGCCAGCAGCGCCCCCGGGGGGGTCCGGACCGGGGAGCTGTTTTTT. Protein sequence: CASSAPGGVRTGELFF. The V and J genes are TRBV9 and TRBJ2-2; 8 nucleotides align to TRBD2. Germline lookup yields CDR1 SGDLS and CDR2 YYNGEE. V shed 3 bases and J 5 bases; nucleotides not matched to a gene: 9. The CDR3 is 16 amino acids. Using reference TRBV9 and TRBJ2-2 for the parts outside the CDR3, the full variable domain is DSGVTQTPKHLITATGQRVTLRCSPRSGDLSVYWYQQSLDQGLQFLIQYYNGEERAKGNILERFSAQQFPDLHSELNLSSLELGDSALYFCASSAPGGVRTGELFFGEGSRLTVL.

V gene TRBV7-3 combines with J gene TRBJ1-6, with D possibly TRBD1 on 6 matching bases. The V gene lost 2 bases and the J gene lost 2 bases, with 7 bases spanning the gap. Germline V lookup: CDR1 SGHTA, CDR2 FQGTGA. The CDR3 length is 15 residues. CDR3 in amino acids: CASSLGGPYNSPLHF. The CDR3 DNA reads as TGTGCCAGCAGCTTAGGGGGCCCCTATAATTCACCCCTCCACTTT.

The V gene is TRBV6-5, the J gene TRBJ1-4; 7 bases align to TRBD1. The CDR3 extends over 13 amino acids. V trimming: 9 bases; J trimming: 5 bases; junction bases outside the gene matches: 6. From germline, CDR1 is MNHEY and CDR2 SVGAGI. The CDR3, as DNA: TGTGCCAGTACCGGGACAGAGAATGAAAAACTGTTTTTT. The encoded protein is CASTGTENEKLFF.

The V gene is TRBV5-8, the J gene TRBJ2-3; tentatively, D is TRBD2 (5 bases). The germline V and J ends were trimmed by 2 bases and 4 bases, with 8 bases remaining between them. CDR1 and CDR2 (germline): SGHTS, YDEGEE. This CDR3 contains 13 residues. The CDR3 loop is CASSLREPDTQYF. The CDR3 nucleotides read TGTGCCAGCAGCTTAAGGGAGCCAGATACGCAGTATTTT.

This chain links TRBV12-3 or TRBV12-4 with TRBJ2-7; TRBD1 might be the D (6 bases). The CDR3 runs 12 residues. V lost 5 bases, J lost 6 bases, and 11 bases lay in between. The CDR3 sequence: CASSPGTSEQYF. The CDR3 coding sequence is TGTGCCAGCAGTCCCGGGACATCCGAGCAGTACTTC.

The chain has TRBV18 and TRBJ1-2; unclear D gene. The CDR3 totals 14 residues. Trimming took off 2 bases at V and 1 base at J, with 8 bases between the two ends. Germline V CDR1 and CDR2: KGHSH, LQKENI. The CDR3 region is CASSPVRSNYGYTF. The CDR3 DNA follows: TGTGCCAGCTCACCAGTCAGAAGTAACTATGGCTACACCTTC. Full variable domain (remainder filled in from reference TRBV18 and TRBJ1-2): NAGVMQNPRHLVRRRGQEARLRCSPMKGHSHVYWYRQLPEEGLKFMVYLQKENIIDESGMPKERFSAEFPKEGPSILRIQQVVRGDSAAYFCASSPVRSNYGYTFGSGTRLTVV.

The V call is TRBV14, the J call TRBJ2-1; 11 bases line up with TRBD2. The CDR3 is 16 residues long. CDR1 is SGHDN and CDR2 is FVKESK in the germline V gene. V shed 4 bases and J 7 bases; nucleotides not matched to a gene: 9. Written as DNA, the CDR3 is TGTGCCAGCAGCCCGCGGACTAGCGGGTTTTTTAATGAGCAGTTCTTC. This sequence encodes CASSPRTSGFFNEQFF.

The chain is built from TRBV9 and TRBJ1-1; D remains unclear. Germline V CDR1 and CDR2: SGDLS, YYNGEE. V lost 4 bases and J lost 5, with 18 bases in between. This CDR3 spans 15 amino acids. CDR3 loop: CASSLRWEPGTEAFF. In DNA, the CDR3 is TGTGCCAGCAGCCTCAGGTGGGAGCCGGGAACTGAAGCTTTCTTT.

The count of this clone is one. The V call is TRBV5-1, the J call TRBJ2-5; the match to TRBD2 covers 8 bases. CDR1 and CDR2 from the germline V gene are SGHRS and YFSETQ. This CDR3 is 13 amino acids long. The J segment lost 2 bases and the V segment lost 4 bases, leaving 1 base of the junction unmatched. CDR3 sequence (DNA): TGCGCCAGCAGCCGCGGGGGGCAAGAGACCCAGTACTTC. The encoded protein is CASSRGGQETQYF.

This clone was detected only once. Relative to the germline gene, one junction end is altered; a read error may explain this. The rearrangement uses TRBV5-4 and TRBJ2-1, with 8 bases that match TRBD2. CDR1 and CDR2 from the germline V gene are SGHNT and YYREEE (reference sequence). This CDR3 contains 13 residues. The CDR3 nucleotides read TGTGCCAGCAGCCCCCCAGAGCGGGAGCAGGCAGTCTTC. This translates into CASSPPEREQAVF.

The genes are TRBV5-6 and TRBJ2-5, with 9 bases aligning to TRBD1. The CDR3 contains 16 residues. The ends lost 0 bases at V and 4 bases at J; junction bases unmatched: 7. The germline CDR1 and CDR2 sequences are SGHDT and YYEEEE. The CDR3 DNA reads as TGTGCCAGCAGCTTGGGTGGGGGACAGGGCCTAGAGACCCAGTACTTC. It specifies CASSLGGGQGLETQYF.

The chain is built from TRBV19 and TRBJ2-1; 14 bases fit TRBD2. The junction had 5 bases not matched to a gene; V was cut back by 4 bases and J by 9 bases. The CDR3 loop spans 15 amino acids. From germline, CDR1 is LNHDA and CDR2 SQIVND (reference sequence). The DNA of the CDR3 is TGTGCCAGTAGTAGGACTAGCGGGAGGAGTAGTGAGCAGTTCTTC. This encodes CASSRTSGRSSEQFF.

The J gene is TRBJ1-6, the V gene TRBV9, with TRBD1 matching over 9 bases. The CDR3 runs to 15 residues. CDR1 is SGDLS, CDR2 YYNGEE, per germline. The trim removed 4 bases at V and 8 bases at J, leaving 7 bases unmatched. CDR3 amino acids: CASSLHRTGDSPLHF. The DNA of the CDR3 is TGTGCCAGCAGCCTACACAGGACAGGGGATTCACCCCTCCACTTT. Complete variable domain (other parts from reference TRBV9 and TRBJ1-6): DSGVTQTPKHLITATGQRVTLRCSPRSGDLSVYWYQQSLDQGLQFLIQYYNGEERAKGNILERFSAQQFPDLHSELNLSSLELGDSALYFCASSLHRTGDSPLHFGNGTRLTVT.